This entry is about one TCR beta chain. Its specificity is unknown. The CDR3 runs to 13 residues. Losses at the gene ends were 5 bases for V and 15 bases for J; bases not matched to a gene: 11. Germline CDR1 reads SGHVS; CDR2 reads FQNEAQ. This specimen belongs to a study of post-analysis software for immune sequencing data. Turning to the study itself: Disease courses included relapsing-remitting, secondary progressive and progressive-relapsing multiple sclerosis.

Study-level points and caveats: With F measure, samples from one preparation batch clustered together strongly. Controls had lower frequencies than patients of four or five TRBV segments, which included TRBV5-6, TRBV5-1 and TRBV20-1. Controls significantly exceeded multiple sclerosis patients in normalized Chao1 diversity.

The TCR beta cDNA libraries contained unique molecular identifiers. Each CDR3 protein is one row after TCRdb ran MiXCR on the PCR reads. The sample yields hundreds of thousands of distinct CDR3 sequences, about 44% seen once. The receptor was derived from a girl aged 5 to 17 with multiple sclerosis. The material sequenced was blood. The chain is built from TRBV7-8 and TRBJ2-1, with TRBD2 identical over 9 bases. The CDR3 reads CASSPATSGGPFF. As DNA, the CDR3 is TGTGCCAGCAGCCCCGCGACTAGCGGAGGACCGTTCTTC.